This entry is about one TCR beta chain. The data were taken from a study of patients and donors after allogeneic stem cell transplantation. TCRdb called the RT-PCR reads again in MiXCR, with one record for every CDR3 protein. The sample shows about a million distinct CDR3 sequences, roughly 17% of them seen only once. Germline values: CDR1 MGHRA, CDR2 YSYEKL. The CDR3 spans 15 residues. V was shortened by 0 bases and J by 7 bases, with 12 bases between the two germline ends. The chain employs TRBV4-1 and TRBJ2-2; D unresolved. Sequences were obtained from blood, either unsorted or a sorted T cell fraction (not recorded which). The sequence derives from a human donor who was either an allogeneic HSCT recipient or a stem cell or donor lymphocyte infusion donor (not recorded which). It is not recorded whose cells these are; they may come from a transplant donor. CDR3: CASSQDLGMIGELFF. CDR3 coding DNA: TGCGCCAGCAGCCAAGATCTGGGCATGATCGGGGAGCTGTTTTTT.